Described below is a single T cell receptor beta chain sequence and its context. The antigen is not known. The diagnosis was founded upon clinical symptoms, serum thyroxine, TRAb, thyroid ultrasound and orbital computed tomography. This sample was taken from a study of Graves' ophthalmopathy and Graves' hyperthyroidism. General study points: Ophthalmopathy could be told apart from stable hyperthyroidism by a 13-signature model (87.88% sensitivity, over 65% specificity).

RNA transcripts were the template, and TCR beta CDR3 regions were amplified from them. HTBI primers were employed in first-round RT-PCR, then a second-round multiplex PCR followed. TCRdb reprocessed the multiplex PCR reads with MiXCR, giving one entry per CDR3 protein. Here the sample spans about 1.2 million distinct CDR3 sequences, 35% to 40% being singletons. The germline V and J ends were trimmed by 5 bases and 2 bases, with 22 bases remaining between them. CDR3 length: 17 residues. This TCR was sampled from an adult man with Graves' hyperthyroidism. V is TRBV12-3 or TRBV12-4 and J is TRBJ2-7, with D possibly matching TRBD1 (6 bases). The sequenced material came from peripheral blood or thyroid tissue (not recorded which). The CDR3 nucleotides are TGTGCCAGCAGTCCCCCGACGGCACAGGGCCAACCCTACGAGCAGTACTTC. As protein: CASSPPTAQGQPYEQYF.